This is a list of T cell receptor beta chains from one sample in a study of T cells in localized non-small cell lung cancer. Produced via immunoSEQ multiplex PCR; TCRdb's table is partial and in-frame only. The table records 70,000 to 100,000 clones, more than 75% of them present only once. The material was PBMCs, obtained before any cancer treatment. These receptors were taken from a woman aged 40-70 years with stage II squamous cell lung carcinoma. Each CDR3 is given with its conserved first and last residue. D genes are given only for firm matches. Where a row states a size, it is once, few, many or the class of an expanded clone; other rows omit it.

j_call,v_call,d_call,clone_size,cdr3_nt,cdr3_aa
TRBJ1-4,TRBV5-1,NA,NA,TGCGCCAGCGGACGCCGGGGGGAGGGTGAAAAACTGTTTTTT,CASGRRGEGEKLFF
TRBJ2-3,TRBV19,NA,NA,TGTGCCAGTAGTATTTCAGGGCTGGGAGATACGCAGTATTTT,CASSISGLGDTQYF
TRBJ1-3,TRBV6-1,NA,NA,TGTGCCAGCAGCCCGAATAGCTCTGGAAACACCATATATTTT,CASSPNSSGNTIYF
TRBJ2-3,TRBV30,NA,few,TGTGCCTGGAAGCTTAGCGGAGATACGCAGTATTTT,CAWKLSGDTQYF
TRBJ1-1,TRBV29-1,TRBD1,NA,TGCAGCGTGACGATGGGACAGTCGAACACTGAAGCTTTCTTT,CSVTMGQSNTEAFF
TRBJ1-1,TRBV6-5,NA,NA,TGTGCCAGCAGTTACTCGATAGACAATCGTCGGGCGGAAGCTTTCTTT,CASSYSIDNRRAEAFF
TRBJ1-2,TRBV6-5,TRBD1,NA,TGTGCCAGCAGCCCGGACAGGGCCTATGGCTACACCTTC,CASSPDRAYGYTF
TRBJ2-2,TRBV11-2,TRBD2,NA,TGTGCCAGCAGACCGGTGGGGACTAGCGGGACCGGGGAGCTGTTTTTT,CASRPVGTSGTGELFF
TRBJ1-2,TRBV5-1,NA,NA,TGCGCCAGCAGCCCGGACACAGCATATGGCTACACCTTC,CASSPDTAYGYTF
TRBJ2-1,TRBV27,NA,NA,TGTGCCAGCAGTTTCTTACCACTGTCTGGCAATGAGCAGTTCTTC,CASSFLPLSGNEQFF
TRBJ1-3,TRBV10-3,NA,NA,TGTGCCATCAATGAGGGGCCCTCTGGAAACACCATATATTTT,CAINEGPSGNTIYF
TRBJ2-2,TRBV25-1,NA,NA,TGTGCCAGCAGTTATGGGATGAACACCGGGGAGCTGTTTTTT,CASSYGMNTGELFF
TRBJ1-3,TRBV4-2,NA,NA,TGTGCCAGCAGCCAAGAGCCTATAAGGTCGCCAGGAAACACCATATATTTT,CASSQEPIRSPGNTIYF
TRBJ1-6,TRBV19,NA,NA,TGTGCCAGTAGTGCCGGTAACTCCTATAATTCACCCCTCCACTTT,CASSAGNSYNSPLHF
TRBJ2-5,TRBV7-9,NA,NA,TGTGCCAGCAGCTTGGGAGCGAAAGAGACCCAGTACTTC,CASSLGAKETQYF
TRBJ1-1,TRBV6-5,TRBD1,once,TGTGCCAGCAGTCTCGACAGGGGGAATACTGAAGCTTTCTTT,CASSLDRGNTEAFF
TRBJ2-3,TRBV19,TRBD2,NA,TGTGCCAGTAGTATCGGACTAGCGGGGGGTCCTAGCACAGATACGCAGTATTTT,CASSIGLAGGPSTDTQYF
TRBJ1-2,TRBV6-6,NA,NA,TGTGCCAGCAGTTTGGGTGGCTACACCTTC,CASSLGGYTF
TRBJ1-3,TRBV18,TRBD1,NA,TGTGCCAGCTCACTGGACAGGGGGACGGAAAACACCATATATTTT,CASSLDRGTENTIYF
TRBJ1-2,TRBV7-9,NA,NA,TGTGCCAGCAGCTTAGGGGCGGAGCAGCGTGGCTACACCTTC,CASSLGAEQRGYTF
TRBJ2-5,TRBV5-1,NA,NA,TGCGCCAGCAGCTTAGTGGGTTTCCAAGAGACCCAGTACTTC,CASSLVGFQETQYF
TRBJ2-7,TRBV2,NA,once,TGTGCCAGCAGTCCAGGGAGAGGATCCTACGAGCAGTACTTC,CASSPGRGSYEQYF
TRBJ1-1,TRBV27,NA,NA,TGTGCCAGCAGCTCCCTGGTCTGGGGCAAGGCTTTCTTT,CASSSLVWGKAFF
TRBJ1-1,TRBV19,NA,NA,TGTGCCAGTAGTTCCCCCTCTAAGGCCGCTTTCTTT,CASSSPSKAAFF
TRBJ1-3,TRBV6-1,NA,NA,TGTGCCAGCGGACAGTCGAGGGGAAACACCATATATTTT,CASGQSRGNTIYF
TRBJ1-1,TRBV19,TRBD1,NA,TGTGCCAGTCATATAGGGGGCTACACTGAAGCTTTCTTT,CASHIGGYTEAFF
TRBJ1-5,TRBV10-2,NA,NA,TGCGCCAGCAGTGAGTCAACTTACCGGAGAGCAAATCAGCCCCAGCATTTT,CASSESTYRRANQPQHF
TRBJ1-5,TRBV15,NA,NA,TGTGCCACCAGCAGAGAGAGGGGACGCAATCAGCCCCAGCATTTT,CATSRERGRNQPQHF
TRBJ2-4,TRBV6-1,TRBD1,NA,TGTGCCAGCAATCCGACAGGGACCTTTTTAAACATTCAGTACTTC,CASNPTGTFLNIQYF
TRBJ2-3,TRBV5-4,NA,NA,TGTGCCAGCAGCGGACTGGACGGTCTGCTACAGTATTTT,CASSGLDGLLQYF